The T cell receptor beta chain under discussion was sequenced for a study of cytomegalovirus exposure and HLA in healthy donors. General study findings and limits: Cytomegalovirus association was listed for about 180 TCR beta chains. In vitro confirmation showed a few CMV-associated chains to be CMV antigen specific. Most TCR sequences were uncommon, yet certain public TCRs appeared in many donors.

Germline V gene data show CDR1 as SNHLY and CDR2 as FYNNEI. V was cut by 2 bases and J by 5 bases, with 13 bases left in between. This CDR3 comprises 15 residues. TCRdb's copy holds only in-frame clones and misses some; the assay was immunoSEQ multiplex PCR. The sample yields 98,000 or so clones, around 95% seen once. In regard to this clone: The antigen is not known.

The source material was PBMCs. This chain connects TRBV2 to TRBJ1-5; D uncertain. The receptor was derived from a woman aged 18 to 35 in good health and CMV-seronegative. CDR3 nucleotides: TGTGCCAGCAGTGAATTTGCAGGCCTCCATCAGCCCCAGCATTTT. This translates into CASSEFAGLHQPQHF.